The 16 T cell receptor beta chains listed next were all sequenced from one sample in a study of human T cells and chemical hapten exposure. Time point described: pre-sensitization, week 0. Treatment described: therapeutic diphenylcyclopropenone sensitization with weekly scalp DPC. TCRdb analysed the RACE reads with MiXCR anew, one entry per CDR3 protein. Of about 270,000 distinct CDR3 sequences listed, around 7.7% are singletons. The specimen was whole blood, collected in connection with sensitization to the hapten diphenylcyclopropenone (DPC). These receptors were taken from a man between 18 and 29 years old with alopecia areata. Some clones in this sample may be carry-over from other donors' samples.

In the case of this clonotype: One end of the junction varies from germline; a read error may be responsible. The V and J genes are TRBV7-2 and TRBJ2-1; tentatively, D is TRBD1 (7 bases). This CDR3 comprises 13 residues. CDR1 is SGHTA, CDR2 FQGNSA, per germline. CDR3 in amino acids: CVSSFNQGGEQFF. The DNA for the CDR3 is TGTGTCAGCAGCTTTAATCAGGGGGGTGAGCAGTTCTTC.

The chain combines TRBV7-9 with TRBJ1-1; no firm D call. Germline assignment: CDR1 SEHNR and CDR2 FQNEAQ (reference sequence). This CDR3 comprises 13 residues. The CDR3, as DNA: TGTGTCAGAACACCCCCCGCCGAGGAGGTGGCTTTCTTT. Protein: CVRTPPAEEVAFF.

This clonotype was counted many times. The V gene is TRBV7-2, the J gene TRBJ1-1; D remains ambiguous. Per germline, CDR1 SGHTA and CDR2 FQGNSA. The CDR3 contains 15 residues. V was clipped by 1 base and J by 0 bases, with 9 bases between them. The CDR3: CASSLGPGMNTEAFF. CDR3 sequence (DNA): TGTGCCAGCAGCTTAGGGCCGGGGATGAACACTGAAGCTTTCTTT.

J is TRBJ1-5 and V is TRBV10-3; D is uncertain. Germline loops: CDR1 ENHRY, CDR2 SYGVKD. The germline V and J ends were trimmed by 3 bases and 5 bases, with 8 bases remaining between them. This CDR3 contains 13 residues. The CDR3 bases are TGTGCCATCAGTGAAGGTGGGGATCAGCCCCAGCATTTT. Its protein is CAISEGGDQPQHF.

This clonotype was found a few times. This sequence joins TRBV6-2 or TRBV6-3 and TRBJ2-7, with D hard to call. V lost 8 bases to trimming and J lost 3 bases, with 14 bases between them. The CDR3 totals 13 residues. Germline-derived CDR1 and CDR2 are MNHEY and SVGEGT. The CDR3 spells CASFGPPDYEQYF. CDR3 coding DNA: TGTGCCAGCTTCGGGCCCCCGGACTACGAGCAGTACTTC.

The rearrangement uses TRBV10-3 and TRBJ1-1, with D unclear. The ends were cut back, 5 bases at V and 5 bases at J, with 15 bases in the middle. CDR3 length: 14 residues. In germline, CDR1 is ENHRY, CDR2 SYGVKD. The CDR3 DNA reads as TGTGCCATCAGTACTACGACGGTGCGTACTGAAGCTTTCTTT. Translated, it gives CAISTTTVRTEAFF.

This clonotype has a count of ten or more. This chain joins TRBV11-2 and TRBJ2-3; unclear D gene. Trimming removed 5 bases at V and 2 bases at J, with 20 bases between. This CDR3 is built from 17 residues. CDR1 is SGHAT and CDR2 is FQNNGV in the germline V gene. CDR3 region: CASSPTLGLESTDTQYF. Here the CDR3 DNA reads TGTGCCAGCAGCCCAACCCTCGGTTTAGAGTCCACAGATACGCAGTATTTT.

The chain carries TRBV6-2 or TRBV6-3 and TRBJ2-7, with TRBD1 matching 7 bases. Per germline, CDR1 MNHEY and CDR2 SVGEGT. The CDR3 contains 12 residues. J lost 1 base, V lost 9 bases, and 3 bases had no gene match. CDR3 in amino acids: CASKDRSYEQYF. DNA for the CDR3: TGTGCCAGTAAGGACAGGTCCTACGAGCAGTACTTC.

The chain couples TRBV18 to TRBJ2-7; TRBD2 matches at 7 bases. CDR1 KGHSH and CDR2 LQKENI come from the germline V gene. The V gene end was trimmed by 2 bases and the J gene end by 3 bases; junction bases not matched to a gene: 7. This CDR3 has 15 residues. The CDR3 loop reads CASSPREGPNYEQYF. The CDR3 DNA reads as TGTGCCAGCTCACCAAGGGAGGGACCTAACTACGAGCAGTACTTC.

This chain links TRBV20-1 with TRBJ2-1, with D possibly being TRBD1 (6 bases). Germline CDR1 reads DFQATT; CDR2 reads SNEGSKA (reference sequence). The CDR3 is 14 amino acids. V was shortened by 3 bases and J by 2 bases, with 11 bases between the two germline ends. The CDR3 reads CSASRGRAYNEQFF. CDR3 DNA sequence: TGCAGTGCTAGCAGGGGCAGGGCCTACAATGAGCAGTTCTTC.

The V call is TRBV27, the J call TRBJ1-2, with TRBD1 as a possible D gene (5 bases). Trimming removed 5 bases at V and 6 bases at J, with 25 bases between. The CDR3 is 17 residues long. Looked up from germline, CDR1 is MNHEY and CDR2 is SMNVEV (reference sequence). The CDR3, as DNA: TGTGCCAGCAGTCCGTACCCTATAGGAGGAGGGGACGATGGCTACACCTTC. It codes for CASSPYPIGGGDDGYTF.

This clonotype was counted a few times. The chain carries TRBV12-3 or TRBV12-4 and TRBJ2-7; TRBD1 matches 10 bases. The CDR3 runs 15 residues. V dropped 5 bases and J dropped 6; count of bases not matched to a gene: 10. The CDR3 DNA reads as TGTGCCAGCAGTCCCGGGACAGGGGCGATGGCCGAGCAGTACGTC. It codes for CASSPGTGAMAEQYV.

This clonotype has a handful of counts. This chain links TRBV5-4 with TRBJ2-7; D is possibly TRBD1 (6 bases). The ends were cut back, 0 bases at V and 2 bases at J, with 12 bases in the middle. CDR3 size: 15 residues. CDR1 SGHNT and CDR2 YYREEE come from the germline V gene (reference sequence). The CDR3 reads CASSLGGTNPYEQYF. DNA of the CDR3: TGTGCCAGCAGCTTGGGGGGGACAAACCCCTACGAGCAGTACTTC.

The sample holds a few counts of this clonotype. This chain's CDR3 is CASSGRDRVEPLHF. The DNA for the CDR3 is TGTGCCAGCAGCGGAAGGGACAGGGTGGAACCCCTCCACTTT. V usage is TRBV7-2 and J usage is TRBJ1-6, with TRBD1 matching over 9 bases. J was trimmed by 12 bases and V by 5 bases; bases with no gene match: 8. The germline CDR1 and CDR2 sequences are SGHTA and FQGNSA. The CDR3 sequence is 14 residues long.

This clonotype was found a few times. V gene TRBV12-3 or TRBV12-4 combines with J gene TRBJ2-6; D not certain. The V gene lost 5 bases and the J gene lost 0 bases, with 8 bases spanning the gap. CDR3 length equals 15 residues. The CDR3 DNA reads as TGTGCCAGCAGTACGGCCAGCTCTGGGGCCAACGTCCTGACTTTC. Its translation: CASSTASSGANVLTF.

This clonotype has a handful of counts. This rearrangement joins TRBV10-2 to TRBJ1-1, with TRBD1 identical over 7 bases. Germline V gene data show CDR1 as WSHSY and CDR2 as SAAADI. The CDR3 consists of 14 residues. Germline trimming cut 5 bases from V and 1 base from J; bases unmatched to any gene: 4. Written as DNA, the CDR3 is TGCGCCAGCAGTACAGGGGTTTGGAACACTGAAGCTTTCTTT. This gives the protein CASSTGVWNTEAFF.